The 32 T cell receptor beta chains reported below all come from one sample, sequenced in a study of cytomegalovirus exposure and HLA in healthy donors. The method was immunoSEQ multiplex PCR; TCRdb's version includes in-frame clones alone and lacks a portion of them. Among roughly 80,000 clones listed, roughly 95% were seen once. The sequenced sample was PBMCs. These receptors came from a young woman in good health and CMV-seropositive.

The chain is built from TRBV5-6 and TRBJ2-7; 10 nucleotides agree with TRBD2. Germline V gives CDR1 SGHDT, CDR2 YYEEEE. The CDR3 is 15 residues long. With 5 bases clipped from V and 3 bases from J, the junction kept 8 bases outside the gene matches. In DNA, the CDR3 is TGTGCCAGCAGTTCTCCGGGACTAGCGAACTACGAGCAGTACTTC. Its translation is CASSSPGLANYEQYF.

In nucleotides, the CDR3 is TGTGCCAGCAGCTTTCGTAAGGGAGGCGGTCAGCCCCAGCATTTT. Translation gives CASSFRKGGGQPQHF. The gene calls are TRBV7-2 and TRBJ1-5, with unresolved D. V shed 3 bases and J shed 6 bases, with 15 bases lying between them. The V gene's germline CDR1 is SGHTA and CDR2 FQGNSA. The CDR3 contains 15 residues.

V is TRBV19 and J is TRBJ2-2, with D perhaps matching TRBD2 (6 bases). Between the trimmed V and J ends, which lost 7 bases and 3 bases, there was a span of 18 bases. The CDR3 sequence is 16 residues long. CDR1 is LNHDA, CDR2 SQIVND, per germline (reference sequence). Here the CDR3 DNA reads TGTGCCAGTAAACTAGCTCGGGACTGGGACACCGGGGAGCTGTTTTTT. Its protein product is CASKLARDWDTGELFF. The entire variable domain, with the rest obtained from reference TRBV19 and TRBJ2-2, is as follows: DGGITQSPKYLFRKEGQNVTLSCEQNLNHDAMYWYRQDPGQGLRLIYYSQIVNDFQKGDIAEGYSVSREKKESFPLTVTSAQKNPTAFYLCASKLARDWDTGELFFGEGSRLTVL.

The V call is TRBV4-3, the J call TRBJ1-2, with TRBD1 identical over 7 bases. V trimming: 1 base; J trimming: 2 bases; junction bases outside the gene matches: 7. Per germline, CDR1 LGHNA and CDR2 YSLEER. CDR3 size: 16 residues. CDR3 coding DNA: TGCGCCAGCAGCCAAGCTCCAAGGACAGGCAACTATGGCTACACCTTC. Translating it yields CASSQAPRTGNYGYTF.

V usage is TRBV2 and J usage is TRBJ1-3; D uncertain. V was shortened by 6 bases and J by 4 bases, with 13 bases between the two germline ends. Germline CDR1 is SNHLY and CDR2 is FYNNEI. This CDR3 comprises 14 residues. CDR3 loop: CASRRDSAGNTIYF. In DNA form, the CDR3 reads TGTGCCAGCAGGAGAGACTCTGCGGGAAACACCATATATTTT.

This clone is a singleton in its sample. The chain combines TRBV2 with TRBJ2-5; D is perhaps TRBD2 (5 bases). Germline lookup yields CDR1 SNHLY and CDR2 FYNNEI. Between the trimmed V and J ends, which lost 6 bases and 1 base, there was a span of 12 bases. The CDR3 loop spans 14 amino acids. This CDR3 is CASSGLASQETQYF. As DNA, the CDR3 is TGTGCCAGCAGCGGGCTAGCATCCCAAGAGACCCAGTACTTC. The whole variable domain, remainder taken from reference TRBV2 and TRBJ2-5, is EPEVTQTPSHQVTQMGQEVILRCVPISNHLYFYWYRQILGQKVEFLVSFYNNEISEKSEIFDDQFSVERPDGSNFTLKIRSTKLEDSAMYFCASSGLASQETQYFGPGTRLLVL.

Details on this clone: Other DNA sequences in the same sample also yield this CDR3. The chain links TRBV5-1 to TRBJ1-2; D is possibly TRBD1 (5 bases). The CDR3 has 15 amino acids. V was pared by 0 bases and J by 2 bases, with 11 bases between. Germline CDR1 SGHRS, CDR2 YFSETQ. CDR3 amino acids: CASSLGQGRNYGYTF. The CDR3 nucleotides read TGCGCCAGCAGCTTGGGTCAGGGTAGGAACTATGGCTACACCTTC. Together with reference TRBV5-1 and TRBJ1-2, the CDR3 gives the full variable domain: KAGVTQTPRYLIKTRGQQVTLSCSPISGHRSVSWYQQTPGQGLQFLFEYFSETQRNKGNFPGRFSGRQFSNSRSEMNVSTLELGDSALYLCASSLGQGRNYGYTFGSGTRLTVV.

V is TRBV28 and J is TRBJ1-5; TRBD1 matches at 7 bases. The CDR3 totals 14 residues. With V trimmed by 6 bases and J by 3 bases, 5 bases remained unmatched. CDR1 MDHEN and CDR2 SYDVKM come from the germline V gene. The CDR3 nucleotides read TGTGCCAGCAGGTCCACAGGGGACAATCAGCCCCAGCATTTT. Its translation is CASRSTGDNQPQHF.

This rearrangement joins TRBV5-4 to TRBJ2-7, with TRBD2 matching 8 bases. Germline V gene data show CDR1 as SGHNT and CDR2 as YYREEE (reference sequence). Trimming cost V 4 bases and J 0 bases; bases outside gene matches: 6. The CDR3 contains 15 residues. The CDR3 region has the DNA TGTGCCAGCAGCCAAGGACTAGCCCCCTCCTACGAGCAGTACTTC. Translated, it gives CASSQGLAPSYEQYF.

V gene TRBV15 combines with J gene TRBJ1-1; 9 nucleotides align to TRBD1. Germline loops: CDR1 LNHNV, CDR2 YYDKDF (reference sequence). The CDR3 length is 16 residues. The junction had 10 bases not matched to a gene; V was cut back by 4 bases and J by 4 bases. This chain's CDR3 is CATSTFTSTGGTEAFF. For the CDR3, the DNA is TGTGCCACCAGCACCTTTACCTCGACAGGGGGCACTGAAGCTTTCTTT.

This chain connects TRBV4-3 to TRBJ1-4; D is perhaps TRBD1 (5 bases). Germline V lookup: CDR1 LGHNA, CDR2 YSLEER. The CDR3 consists of 15 residues. V dropped 1 base and J dropped 7 bases, with 13 bases sitting between them. The CDR3 region has the DNA TGCGCCAGCAGCCAAGTTGGCAGGGCGGTTGAAAAACTGTTTTTT. Protein: CASSQVGRAVEKLFF.

The CDR3 bases are TGCGCCAGTGCCGCTAGACTAAGGGAGACCCAGTACTTC. Translated, it gives CASAARLRETQYF. V usage is TRBV5-1 and J usage is TRBJ2-5, with D maybe TRBD2 (5 bases). Trimming took off 8 bases at V and 5 bases at J, with 16 bases between the two ends. This CDR3 has 13 residues. The germline CDR1 and CDR2 sequences are SGHRS and YFSETQ. Full variable domain (missing parts from reference TRBV5-1 and TRBJ2-5): KAGVTQTPRYLIKTRGQQVTLSCSPISGHRSVSWYQQTPGQGLQFLFEYFSETQRNKGNFPGRFSGRQFSNSRSEMNVSTLELGDSALYLCASAARLRETQYFGPGTRLLVL.

The chain combines TRBV9 with TRBJ1-2; D is perhaps TRBD1 (6 bases). Trimming pared 4 bases from V and 4 bases from J, leaving 26 bases between. In germline, CDR1 is SGDLS, CDR2 YYNGEE. CDR3 length: 18 amino acids. Written as DNA, the CDR3 is TGTGCCAGCAGCCAGTCCCCCACTGGGGGGGCCTATCGCTATGGCTACACCTTC. The encoded protein is CASSQSPTGGAYRYGYTF.

In its sample, this clone was seen once. The gene calls are TRBV5-1 and TRBJ2-2, with D maybe TRBD1 (6 bases). The germline V and J ends were trimmed by 2 bases and 3 bases, with 8 bases remaining between them. CDR3 length: 14 amino acids. Germline lookup yields CDR1 SGHRS and CDR2 YFSETQ. The CDR3 nucleotides read TGCGCCAGCAGCTTCTGGACAGACACCGGGGAGCTGTTTTTT. This translates into CASSFWTDTGELFF.

The genes are TRBV9 and TRBJ1-2, with 10 bases that match TRBD1. CDR1 is SGDLS and CDR2 is YYNGEE in the germline V gene. V trimming: 7 bases; J trimming: 2 bases; junction bases outside the gene matches: 5. The CDR3 loop spans 14 amino acids. CDR3: CASGDRGLNYGYTF. CDR3 sequence (DNA): TGTGCCAGCGGTGACAGGGGGCTCAACTATGGCTACACCTTC.

This chain connects TRBV5-4 to TRBJ2-7, with 7 bases that match TRBD1. Germline-derived CDR1 and CDR2 are SGHNT and YYREEE (reference sequence). Trimming removed 0 bases from V and 3 bases from J; junction bases left unmatched: 3. The CDR3 extends over 14 amino acids. CDR3 coding DNA: TGTGCCAGCAGCTTGGGGGACAGAAACTACGAGCAGTACTTC. The encoded protein is CASSLGDRNYEQYF.

The chain joins TRBV2 to TRBJ2-5; TRBD2 matches 7 bases. Trimming cost V 9 bases and J 5 bases; bases outside gene matches: 15. The germline gives CDR1 SNHLY, CDR2 FYNNEI. The CDR3 is 15 amino acids. Here the CDR3 reads CASALAEGRRETQYF. CDR3 bases: TGTGCCAGTGCTCTAGCGGAGGGCCGCAGGGAGACCCAGTACTTC.

The chain carries TRBV4-3 and TRBJ1-1; weak D call: TRBD1 (6 bases). Between the trimmed V and J ends, which lost 0 bases and 0 bases, there was a span of 17 bases. The CDR3 has 18 residues. Germline V lookup: CDR1 LGHNA, CDR2 YSLEER. The CDR3: CASSQDRTGPYLNTEAFF. The DNA for the CDR3 is TGCGCCAGCAGCCAAGATCGCACAGGGCCTTATTTGAACACTGAAGCTTTCTTT.

On this clone itself: This specimen includes other DNA sequences encoding the same CDR3. V and J are TRBV19 and TRBJ2-5, with 12 nucleotides matching TRBD2. CDR1 LNHDA and CDR2 SQIVND come from the germline V gene (reference sequence). CDR3 length: 15 residues. Trimming cost V 5 bases and J 4 bases; bases outside gene matches: 5. Here the CDR3 reads CASSLAGGPRETQYF. CDR3 coding DNA: TGTGCCAGTAGTCTAGCGGGGGGGCCCCGAGAGACCCAGTACTTC. The whole variable domain, filled in from reference TRBV19 and TRBJ2-5, reads DGGITQSPKYLFRKEGQNVTLSCEQNLNHDAMYWYRQDPGQGLRLIYYSQIVNDFQKGDIAEGYSVSREKKESFPLTVTSAQKNPTAFYLCASSLAGGPRETQYFGPGTRLLVL.

CDR3 DNA sequence: TGCAGCGTTGTGGCAGGGGGCGCAGATACGCAGTATTTT. Residues: CSVVAGGADTQYF. V gene TRBV29-1 combines with J gene TRBJ2-3, with TRBD1 identical over 8 bases. Germline assignment: CDR1 SQVTM and CDR2 ANQGSEA. This CDR3 is 13 amino acids long. The J segment lost 4 bases and the V segment lost 4 bases, leaving 4 bases of the junction unmatched.

The chain recombines TRBV25-1 with TRBJ2-7, with D maybe TRBD1 (5 bases). The CDR3 has 12 residues. CDR1 and CDR2 from the germline V gene are MGHDK and SYGVNS. V was clipped by 2 bases and J by 5 bases, with 7 bases between them. The CDR3 DNA follows: TGTGCCAGCAGTGAACAGGGTAACGAGCAGTACTTC. It specifies CASSEQGNEQYF.

V usage is TRBV29-1 and J usage is TRBJ1-4; maybe TRBD1 (5 bases). CDR1 SQVTM and CDR2 ANQGSEA come from the germline V gene. V was pared by 5 bases and J by 6 bases, with 13 bases between. The CDR3 runs 13 residues. The CDR3 is CSVLGQSDEKLFF. Here the CDR3 DNA reads TGCAGCGTTCTGGGGCAATCAGATGAAAAACTGTTTTTT.

This clone came up once. The rearrangement links TRBV28 to TRBJ2-7; the D gene is possibly TRBD1 (6 bases). V dropped 6 bases and J dropped 4 bases, with 10 bases sitting between them. Germline V lookup: CDR1 MDHEN, CDR2 SYDVKM. The CDR3 extends over 12 amino acids. CDR3 amino acids: CASSSGQYEQYF. The CDR3 nucleotides are TGTGCCAGCAGCTCTGGACAGTACGAGCAGTACTTC.

The chain combines TRBV25-1 with TRBJ1-5, with 7 positions matching TRBD1. CDR3 length equals 17 residues. The V gene's germline CDR1 is MGHDK and CDR2 SYGVNS. V lost 3 bases and J lost 1; bases outside the gene matches: 9. CDR3 in DNA: TGTGCCAGCAGTGACAACACCGGGACAGAGAGCAATCAGCCCCAGCATTTT. Its translation is CASSDNTGTESNQPQHF. The full variable domain, in which reference TRBV25-1 and TRBJ1-5 provide the parts outside the CDR3, is EADIYQTPRYLVIGTGKKITLECSQTMGHDKMYWYQQDPGMELHLIHYSYGVNSTEKGDLSSESTVSRIRTEHFPLTLESARPSHTSQYLCASSDNTGTESNQPQHFGDGTRLSIL.

This clone has only one observation. This chain connects TRBV5-4 to TRBJ1-2; the D gene is possibly TRBD1 (5 bases). This CDR3 is 15 amino acids long. Germline V CDR1 and CDR2: SGHNT, YYREEE (reference sequence). The V and J ends lost 0 bases and 0 bases respectively, with 9 bases between them. CDR3 DNA: TGTGCCAGCAGCTTGGGTGGGGCCTCTAACTATGGCTACACCTTC. Amino acids: CASSLGGASNYGYTF.

The chain joins TRBV13 to TRBJ2-3; 9 nucleotides line up with TRBD1. Germline V gene sequence: CDR1 PRHDT, CDR2 FYEKMQ (reference sequence). CDR3 length: 15 residues. V was pared by 5 bases and J by 2 bases, with 5 bases of the junction left unmatched. The CDR3 spells CASSRDRENTDTQYF. The CDR3 DNA follows: TGTGCCAGCAGCCGGGACAGGGAGAACACAGATACGCAGTATTTT.

This clone turned up a few times. The chain couples TRBV5-6 to TRBJ1-5; possibly TRBD1 for D (6 bases). This CDR3 is built from 14 residues. Trimming stripped 3 bases from V and 7 bases from J, with 14 bases between. Germline CDR1 is SGHDT and CDR2 is YYEEEE. CDR3 DNA sequence: TGTGCCAGCAGCTACGGACAGTCCGGGCAGCCCCAGCATTTT. The encoded protein is CASSYGQSGQPQHF.

The chain couples TRBV4-1 to TRBJ2-7; 8 bases match TRBD2. CDR3 length equals 15 residues. Germline V gives CDR1 MGHRA, CDR2 YSYEKL. V was clipped by 3 bases and J by 3 bases; unmatched bases: 7. CDR3 sequence: CASSHYRGGIYEQYF. CDR3 nucleotide sequence: TGCGCCAGCAGCCACTACCGGGGGGGGATCTACGAGCAGTACTTC.

This chain connects TRBV5-1 to TRBJ2-7; 8 positions match TRBD2. The CDR3 totals 16 residues. V was clipped by 4 bases and J by 6 bases; unmatched bases: 15. Germline lookup yields CDR1 SGHRS and CDR2 YFSETQ. DNA for the CDR3: TGCGCCAGCAGCCAGCCGGGGAGTGGGACTAGGTCCGAGCAGTACTTC. Residues: CASSQPGSGTRSEQYF. The full variable domain, with the rest looked up from reference TRBV5-1 and TRBJ2-7, is KAGVTQTPRYLIKTRGQQVTLSCSPISGHRSVSWYQQTPGQGLQFLFEYFSETQRNKGNFPGRFSGRQFSNSRSEMNVSTLELGDSALYLCASSQPGSGTRSEQYFGPGTRLTVT.

This chain links TRBV4-2 with TRBJ1-2, with D maybe TRBD1 (6 bases). The CDR3 length is 14 residues. The germline V gene encodes CDR1 LGHNA and CDR2 YNFKEQ. V was clipped by 0 bases and J by 2 bases, with 7 bases between them. CDR3 region: CASSQDTGNYGYTF. For the CDR3, the DNA is TGTGCCAGCAGCCAAGATACAGGGAACTATGGCTACACCTTC.

The rearrangement joins TRBV5-4 to TRBJ2-5; the D gene is possibly TRBD1 (6 bases). CDR3 length: 13 amino acids. From germline, CDR1 is SGHNT and CDR2 YYREEE (reference sequence). The V and J ends lost 4 bases and 5 bases respectively, with 12 bases between them. The CDR3 loop is CASSGGIRETQYF. DNA for the CDR3: TGTGCCAGCAGCGGGGGCATCCGGGAGACCCAGTACTTC.

V gene TRBV9 combines with J gene TRBJ1-5; D is uncertain. Germline loops: CDR1 SGDLS, CDR2 YYNGEE. The V gene lost 0 bases and the J gene lost 6 bases, with 10 bases spanning the gap. The CDR3 covers 14 residues. The CDR3 sequence: CASSVGPIGQPQHF. CDR3 DNA sequence: TGTGCCAGCAGCGTAGGTCCTATTGGTCAGCCCCAGCATTTT.